The 29 T cell receptor beta chains presented below share a single source sample, sequenced in a study of blood T cell repertoires in COVID-19. Libraries were prepared by immunoSEQ multiplex PCR; TCRdb keeps only in-frame clonotypes and omits some of them. The data contain around 250,000 clones, roughly nine tenths of them singletons. Sample: peripheral blood. The receptors were gathered from a man aged 55 to 70 with acute or convalescent COVID-19.

The sample holds one count of this clone. This rearrangement joins TRBV30 to TRBJ2-2; the match to TRBD2 covers 7 bases. The CDR3 sequence is 16 residues long. Germline V gene data show CDR1 as GTSNPN and CDR2 as SVGIG (reference sequence). V lost 4 bases to trimming and J lost 0 bases; unmatched junction nucleotides: 8. In nucleotides, the CDR3 is TGTGCCTGGAATAGCGGGTCCTTAGCGAACACCGGGGAGCTGTTTTTT. Its translation is CAWNSGSLANTGELFF.

This chain connects TRBV28 to TRBJ1-5, with D perhaps matching TRBD1 (5 bases). Deletions cut 2 bases from V and 4 bases from J, with 12 bases between. Germline loops: CDR1 MDHEN, CDR2 SYDVKM. This CDR3 has 15 amino acids. The CDR3 region has the DNA TGTGCCAGCAGTTTACCGACAGCCCAAAATCAGCCCCAGCATTTT. Translated: CASSLPTAQNQPQHF.

The CDR3 sequence: CASSQRTSGILFNEQFF. The CDR3 DNA reads TGTGCCAGCAGTCAGCGGACTAGCGGGATCCTATTCAATGAGCAGTTCTTC. The rearrangement links TRBV11-3 to TRBJ2-1, with TRBD2 identical over 12 bases. Trimming at V came to 6 bases and at J to 6 bases, leaving 12 bases not matched to a gene. Germline lookup yields CDR1 SGHNT and CDR2 YENEEA. The CDR3 length is 17 residues. The variable domain in full, with the rest retrieved from reference TRBV11-3 and TRBJ2-1, is EAGVVQSPRYKIIEKKQPVAFWCNPISGHNTLYWYLQNLGQGPELLIRYENEEAVDDSQLPKDRFSAERLKGVDSTLKIQPAELGDSAVYLCASSQRTSGILFNEQFFGPGTRLTVL.

The chain carries TRBV3-1 (or the pseudogene TRBV3-2) and TRBJ2-2; 10 bases match TRBD2. The germline V gene has CDR1 LGHDT and CDR2 YNNKEL (reference sequence). CDR3 length equals 16 residues. The J segment lost 5 bases and the V segment lost 7 bases, leaving 10 bases of the junction unmatched. The CDR3 bases are TGTGCCAGCACCCGTGGGCTAGCGGGAGTGACCGGGGAGCTGTTTTTT. This sequence encodes CASTRGLAGVTGELFF.

The rearrangement uses TRBV6-2 or TRBV6-3 and TRBJ1-1, with TRBD1 matching 8 bases. The CDR3 totals 17 residues. V dropped 0 bases and J dropped 1; count of bases not matched to a gene: 7. The V gene's germline CDR1 is MNHEY and CDR2 SVGEGT. The DNA of the CDR3 is TGTGCCAGCAGTTACTCGAGCAGGGGGCGTACGAACACTGAAGCTTTCTTT. This gives the protein CASSYSSRGRTNTEAFF.

V gene TRBV4-2 combines with J gene TRBJ1-4; the match to TRBD1 covers 8 bases. Germline V lookup: CDR1 LGHNA, CDR2 YNFKEQ. V lost 1 base, J lost 5 bases, and 6 bases stayed unmatched. The CDR3 sequence is 16 residues long. CDR3 nucleotides: TGTGCCAGCAGCCAAGGACAGGGGCGAGAGAATGAAAAACTGTTTTTT. It translates to CASSQGQGRENEKLFF.

The rearrangement joins TRBV6-2 or TRBV6-3 to TRBJ2-5; TRBD2 aligns across 13 bases. Germline V lookup: CDR1 MNHEY, CDR2 SVGEGT. The CDR3 sequence is 17 residues long. The V gene end was trimmed by 4 bases and the J gene end by 5 bases; junction bases not matched to a gene: 10. In DNA form, the CDR3 reads TGTGCCAGCAGTTCCCCCGGACTAGCGGGAGCAAGGGAGACCCAGTACTTC. Residues: CASSSPGLAGARETQYF.

The V and J genes are TRBV3-1 (or the pseudogene TRBV3-2) and TRBJ2-1; 9 bases fit TRBD2. The CDR3 spans 18 residues. The V gene's germline CDR1 is LGHDT and CDR2 YNNKEL (reference sequence). The V and J ends lost 0 bases and 3 bases, in that order; junction bases with no gene match: 9. CDR3 bases: TGTGCCAGCAGCCAAGATCTGGGTAGCGGGAGTATCTACAATGAGCAGTTCTTC. Its translation: CASSQDLGSGSIYNEQFF.

The CDR3 reads CASSLAAPGGNEKLFF. CDR3 DNA sequence: TGTGCCAGCAGCTTAGCAGCCCCGGGTGGTAATGAAAAACTGTTTTTT. The gene calls are TRBV7-2 and TRBJ1-4; no clear D gene. Trimming pared 0 bases from V and 4 bases from J, leaving 12 bases between. This CDR3 contains 16 residues. Germline V gives CDR1 SGHTA, CDR2 FQGNSA.

This clone was found once. The V call is TRBV7-2, the J call TRBJ2-7, with 9 bases matching TRBD1. CDR1 is SGHTA and CDR2 is FQGNSA in the germline V gene. The CDR3 totals 15 residues. Trimming at V came to 5 bases and at J to 6 bases, leaving 11 bases not matched to a gene. The DNA of the CDR3 is TGTGCCAGCAGCCCCGATTACGGGACAGGGTCCGAGCAGTACTTC. Its protein product is CASSPDYGTGSEQYF.

J is TRBJ1-2 and V is TRBV19; the D is unclear. Germline V lookup: CDR1 LNHDA, CDR2 SQIVND (reference sequence). CDR3 length: 14 amino acids. V lost 5 bases, J lost 4 bases, and 14 bases lay in between. In nucleotides, the CDR3 is TGTGCCAGTAGTTTCGGAGGCCCGAGCTATGGCTACACCTTC. This encodes CASSFGGPSYGYTF.

CDR3 nucleotide sequence: TGTGCCAGCAGTTTGACCTGGCGGGAAAAACTGTTTTTT. Translation: CASSLTWREKLFF. This chain links TRBV6-1 with TRBJ1-4; D is uncertain. This CDR3 spans 13 amino acids. Germline V gene sequence: CDR1 MNHNS, CDR2 SASEGT. Trimming took 5 bases from V and 8 from J, leaving 12 bases between them.

This chain connects TRBV2 to TRBJ1-1; D is unclear. V lost 6 bases to trimming and J lost 2 bases, with 7 bases between them. In germline, CDR1 is SNHLY, CDR2 FYNNEI. The CDR3 is 12 amino acids. CDR3 DNA: TGTGCCAGCAGACGGGTAAACACTGAAGCTTTCTTT. Translated: CASRRVNTEAFF.

This clone was picked up one time. The V and J genes are TRBV6-2 or TRBV6-3 and TRBJ2-1, with a tentative D call TRBD1 (5 bases). This CDR3 region has 14 residues. Germline CDR1 and CDR2: MNHEY and SVGEGT. V dropped 6 bases and J dropped 7 bases, with 16 bases sitting between them. The DNA of the CDR3 is TGTGCCAGCAGCCCCCTTAGGGGCAGGAATGAGCAGTTCTTC. Its translation is CASSPLRGRNEQFF.

This sequence joins TRBV5-1 and TRBJ1-1; unclear D gene. Trimming took off 0 bases at V and 5 bases at J, with 14 bases between the two ends. Germline CDR1 and CDR2: SGHRS and YFSETQ. The CDR3 length is 15 residues. CDR3 in amino acids: CASSLAGAERTEAFF. The CDR3 DNA reads as TGCGCCAGCAGCTTGGCCGGTGCTGAACGAACTGAAGCTTTCTTT.

CDR3 sequence reads: CASSLRFGGALHEQYF. CDR3 bases: TGTGCCAGCAGCCTCCGGTTCGGAGGGGCCCTCCACGAGCAGTACTTC. V gene TRBV5-6 combines with J gene TRBJ2-7; maybe TRBD2 (6 bases). CDR1 and CDR2 (germline): SGHDT, YYEEEE. There are 16 residues in the CDR3. With 4 bases removed from V and 5 bases from J, the gap between germline ends came to 22 bases.

As to this clone: Germline is not matched at one junction end, which may reflect a read error. This chain connects TRBV6-2 or TRBV6-3 to TRBJ1-1; 12 bases line up with TRBD1. From germline, CDR1 is MNHEY and CDR2 SVGEGT. This CDR3 comprises 20 residues. DNA for the CDR3: TGTGCTAGCAGTTACTCGTTTGGGGGACAGGGGGCCAAGGAGAACACTGAAGCTTTCTTT. This gives the protein CASSYSFGGQGAKENTEAFF.

The rearrangement links TRBV5-1 to TRBJ2-1; 7 positions agree with TRBD1. CDR1 and CDR2 (germline): SGHRS, YFSETQ. The CDR3 has 11 amino acids. V lost 4 bases and J lost 10; bases outside the gene matches: 2. CDR3 in amino acids: CASSPDREQFF. The CDR3 DNA follows: TGCGCCAGCAGCCCGGACAGGGAGCAGTTCTTC.

The rearrangement joins TRBV10-3 to TRBJ1-1; tentatively, D is TRBD1 (6 bases). Germline loops: CDR1 ENHRY, CDR2 SYGVKD. The CDR3 covers 14 residues. The V and J ends lost 10 bases and 3 bases respectively, with 18 bases between them. CDR3 region: CASQGRSGDTEAFF. Here the CDR3 DNA reads TGTGCCAGCCAGGGGAGAAGTGGGGACACTGAAGCTTTCTTT.

The rearrangement joins TRBV18 to TRBJ2-7; 9 bases align to TRBD2. CDR1 KGHSH and CDR2 LQKENI come from the germline V gene. This CDR3 spans 13 amino acids. V lost 1 base to trimming and J lost 6 bases; unmatched junction nucleotides: 1. DNA of the CDR3: TGTGCCAGCTCACCACAGCGGGGGGTCGAGCAGTACTTC. It yields the protein CASSPQRGVEQYF.

V gene TRBV28 combines with J gene TRBJ2-3; 9 bases map to TRBD2. The CDR3 extends over 16 amino acids. Germline assignment: CDR1 MDHEN and CDR2 SYDVKM. Trimming took 3 bases from V and 5 from J; bases not matched to a gene: 9. Here the CDR3 DNA reads TGTGCCAGCAGTTTGCGGATAGCGGGAGATGGAGATACGCAGTATTTT. This gives the protein CASSLRIAGDGDTQYF. The entire variable domain, with the rest obtained from reference TRBV28 and TRBJ2-3, is as follows: DVKVTQSSRYLVKRTGEKVFLECVQDMDHENMFWYRQDPGLGLRLIYFSYDVKMKEKGDIPEGYSVSREKKERFSLILESASTNQTSMYLCASSLRIAGDGDTQYFGPGTRLTVL.

This CDR3 is CASSLYEGANQPQHF. The CDR3 region has the DNA TGTGCCAGCAGCTTGTATGAAGGGGCAAATCAGCCCCAGCATTTT. The rearrangement uses TRBV7-2 and TRBJ1-5; tentatively, D is TRBD1 (5 bases). The V gene lost 3 bases and the J gene lost 4 bases, with 13 bases spanning the gap. Germline CDR1 SGHTA, CDR2 FQGNSA. The CDR3 totals 15 residues.

This rearrangement joins TRBV23-1 to TRBJ2-2; 12 nucleotides line up with TRBD1. TRBV23-1 is an open reading frame, and its role is uncertain. V was clipped by 2 bases and J by 0 bases; unmatched bases: 4. The CDR3 is made up of 18 amino acids. The CDR3: CASSQPGQGATNTGELFF. The CDR3 coding sequence is TGCGCCAGCAGTCAACCGGGACAGGGGGCAACGAACACCGGGGAGCTGTTTTTT.

The table lists this clone with a count of one. V gene TRBV5-6 combines with J gene TRBJ2-5; D is ambiguous. The CDR3 contains 11 residues. Trimming cost V 2 bases and J 4 bases, with 3 bases left between them. The germline gives CDR1 SGHDT, CDR2 YYEEEE. The CDR3 sequence: CASSFGETQYF. The CDR3 DNA reads as TGTGCCAGCAGCTTCGGAGAGACCCAGTACTTC.

CDR3 nucleotide sequence: TGTGCCAGCAGTCCTTCGATATCCCCCCCGGGTGGCTACACCTTC. This translates into CASSPSISPPGGYTF. V usage is TRBV6-5 and J usage is TRBJ1-2, with D uncertain. This CDR3 region has 15 residues. CDR1 and CDR2 from the germline V gene are MNHEY and SVGAGI. V was trimmed by 5 bases and J by 7 bases, leaving 20 bases between them.

J is TRBJ1-4 and V is TRBV5-5; D might be TRBD1 (6 bases). This CDR3 is 16 amino acids long. Trimming stripped 0 bases from V and 7 bases from J, with 16 bases between. Germline V gene lookup returns CDR1 SGHKS and CDR2 YYEKEE (reference sequence). The CDR3 nucleotides are TGTGCCAGCAGCTTGGAGGGGGTCAGACGGGCTGAAAAACTGTTTTTT. Translated, it gives CASSLEGVRRAEKLFF. The full variable domain, with the rest looked up from reference TRBV5-5 and TRBJ1-4, is DAGVTQSPTHLIKTRGQQVTLRCSPISGHKSVSWYQQVLGQGPQFIFQYYEKEERGRGNFPDRFSARQFPNYSSELNVNALLLGDSALYLCASSLEGVRRAEKLFFGSGTQLSVL.

V gene TRBV29-1 combines with J gene TRBJ2-7; D is possibly TRBD2 (5 bases). The CDR3 contains 13 residues. Germline CDR1 and CDR2: SQVTM and ANQGSEA. V dropped 2 bases and J dropped 4 bases, with 12 bases sitting between them. The CDR3 reads CSVEKTGKYEQYF. CDR3 sequence (DNA): TGCAGCGTTGAAAAAACCGGGAAGTACGAGCAGTACTTC.

The chain couples TRBV5-1 to TRBJ1-5; no clear D. With 2 bases removed from V and 2 bases from J, the gap between germline ends came to 8 bases. The CDR3 is made up of 14 amino acids. The V gene's germline CDR1 is SGHRS and CDR2 YFSETQ. The CDR3 loop reads CASSFGPGNQPQHF. Here the CDR3 DNA reads TGCGCCAGCAGCTTCGGTCCGGGCAATCAGCCCCAGCATTTT. Filled out from reference TRBV5-1 and TRBJ1-5, the complete variable domain reads KAGVTQTPRYLIKTRGQQVTLSCSPISGHRSVSWYQQTPGQGLQFLFEYFSETQRNKGNFPGRFSGRQFSNSRSEMNVSTLELGDSALYLCASSFGPGNQPQHFGDGTRLSIL.

Comments on this clone: Other DNA sequences in the sample encode the same CDR3. The chain employs TRBV7-3 and TRBJ2-1, with a weak D call TRBD2 (5 bases). Between the trimmed V and J ends, which lost 3 bases and 0 bases, there was a span of 9 bases. This CDR3 is 15 amino acids long. Germline-derived CDR1 and CDR2 are SGHTA and FQGTGA. In DNA form, the CDR3 reads TGTGCCAGCAGCTTTGGGCGGGCCTCCTACAATGAGCAGTTCTTC. It encodes CASSFGRASYNEQFF.